This TCR beta chain was identified in a study of blood T cell repertoires in COVID-19. Study background: Acute and convalescent COVID-19 specimens originated in the United States, Italy and Spain. T cells, B-cell-depleted T cells, or PBMCs provided the cDNA or gDNA that served as material.

In the study's own analysis: Estimation of nucleated cell counts was performed using reference gene primer amplification. Libraries were prepared by immunoSEQ multiplex PCR; TCRdb keeps only in-frame clonotypes and omits some of them. That table furnishes V, J and clone size, whereas the DNA furnished D and trimming. The sample lists just under 65,000 clones, roughly 80% occurring once. CDR3 length: 17 residues. Trimming removed 5 bases from V and 3 bases from J, with 20 bases in between. CDR1 and CDR2 (germline): SEHNR, FQNEAQ (reference sequence). The TCR was taken from a human donor in a cohort sampled during active COVID-19. The material sequenced was peripheral blood. This sequence joins TRBV7-9 and TRBJ1-5, with D possibly matching TRBD1 (5 bases). The CDR3: CASSPGGFGQANQPQHF. CDR3 coding DNA: TGTGCCAGCAGCCCCGGGGGATTTGGGCAGGCCAATCAGCCCCAGCATTTT.